Listed here are 5 T cell receptor beta chains from one sample, sequenced in a study of blood T cell repertoires in COVID-19. This table comes from immunoSEQ multiplex PCR, and its TCRdb copy is limited to in-frame clones, with some not included. The sample contains 100,000 to 150,000 clones, nearly 70% of which appear only once. Sequencing was carried out using peripheral blood. All receptors come from a woman aged 70-85 years with acute or convalescent COVID-19.

The chain recombines TRBV12-5 with TRBJ2-3; a weak D match, TRBD1 (5 bases). The CDR3 contains 14 residues. V shed 5 bases and J shed 6 bases, with 15 bases lying between them. Germline CDR1 reads LGHNT; CDR2 reads FRNRAP. CDR3 coding DNA: TGTGCTAGTGGTATCACCTGGGGCAGCGATACGCAGTATTTT. Encoded protein: CASGITWGSDTQYF.

The CDR3 DNA follows: TGTGCCAGCAAAGGGACTAGCTCCTACGAGCAGTACTTC. This sequence encodes CASKGTSSYEQYF. V gene TRBV28 combines with J gene TRBJ2-7; 8 positions agree with TRBD2. This CDR3 region has 13 residues. Germline CDR1 MDHEN, CDR2 SYDVKM. V dropped 7 bases and J dropped 0; count of bases not matched to a gene: 2.

This clone was recorded once. CDR3 sequence reads: CASSIALRGRETQYF. CDR3 nucleotide sequence: TGTGCCAGTAGTATAGCCCTGCGGGGGCGGGAGACCCAGTACTTC. The chain employs TRBV19 and TRBJ2-5; a weak D match, TRBD2 (7 bases). V gave up 1 base and J gave up 5 bases, with 14 bases separating them. The V gene's germline CDR1 is LNHDA and CDR2 SQIVND (reference sequence). The CDR3 spans 15 residues.

V gene TRBV9 combines with J gene TRBJ2-1, with 12 bases lining up with TRBD2. From germline, CDR1 is SGDLS and CDR2 YYNGEE. CDR3 length: 16 amino acids. V trimming: 3 bases; J trimming: 8 bases; junction bases outside the gene matches: 9. Here the CDR3 reads CASSGGLAGSDYEQFF. The DNA of the CDR3 is TGTGCCAGCAGCGGGGGACTAGCGGGTAGCGACTATGAGCAGTTCTTC.

This clone was counted a few times. V and J are TRBV10-3 and TRBJ1-1, with 10 bases lining up with TRBD1. This CDR3 region has 17 residues. Germline-derived CDR1 and CDR2 are ENHRY and SYGVKD. V dropped 7 bases and J dropped 0; count of bases not matched to a gene: 11. The CDR3 region is CAIKSGTGVNMNTEAFF. For the CDR3, the DNA is TGTGCCATCAAATCCGGGACAGGGGTTAACATGAACACTGAAGCTTTCTTT.